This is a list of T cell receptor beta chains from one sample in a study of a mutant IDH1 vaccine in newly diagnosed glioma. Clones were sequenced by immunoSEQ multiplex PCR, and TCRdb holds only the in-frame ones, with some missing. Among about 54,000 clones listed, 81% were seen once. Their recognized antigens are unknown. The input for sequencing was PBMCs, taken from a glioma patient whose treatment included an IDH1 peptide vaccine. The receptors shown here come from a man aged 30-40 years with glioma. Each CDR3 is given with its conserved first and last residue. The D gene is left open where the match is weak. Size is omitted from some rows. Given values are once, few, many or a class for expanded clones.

DNA: TGTGCCATCAGTGAGGTCCCGGGATCTACACCGGGACTAGGGGCATACGAGCAGTACTTC
CDR3: CAISEVPGSTPGLGAYEQYF
V: TRBV10-3
D: TRBD2
size: -
J: TRBJ2-7

DNA: TGTGCCAGTAGGCGACAGGGGTTGAACTATGGCTACACCTTC
CDR3: CASRRQGLNYGYTF
V: TRBV19
D: TRBD1
size: -
J: TRBJ1-2

DNA: TGTGCCAGCAGCTTGGCCTTGAACACTGAAGCTTTCTTT
CDR3: CASSLALNTEAFF
V: TRBV5-5
D: -
size: once
J: TRBJ1-1

DNA: TGTGCCATCAGTGGGGAGGGTTTTGGCTACACCTTC
CDR3: CAISGEGFGYTF
V: TRBV10-3
D: -
size: -
J: TRBJ1-2

DNA: TGTGCCAGTAGACAGGGGTATTCCTACGAGCAGTACTTC
CDR3: CASRQGYSYEQYF
V: TRBV10-3
D: TRBD1
size: -
J: TRBJ2-7

DNA: TGCGCCAGCAGCTTGGGGGGTCATTCGGACGGAAACACCATATATTTT
CDR3: CASSLGGHSDGNTIYF
V: TRBV5-1
D: -
size: few
J: TRBJ1-3

DNA: TGCGCCAGCACCCGGGGGGGTTATCTAGAGACCCAGTACTTC
CDR3: CASTRGGYLETQYF
V: TRBV5-1
D: TRBD2
size: -
J: TRBJ2-5

DNA: TGCGCCAGCAGCCAAGGTGGGGCGGGGTTAGGGGAGACCCAGTACTTC
CDR3: CASSQGGAGLGETQYF
V: TRBV4-1
D: -
size: -
J: TRBJ2-5

DNA: TGCGCCAGCAGCTTAAAGGCCGGGGAGCTGTTTTTT
CDR3: CASSLKAGELFF
V: TRBV5-1
D: -
size: -
J: TRBJ2-2

DNA: TGTGCCAGCAGAAGTCCGGACAGCCTATCTAACTATGGCTACACCTTC
CDR3: CASRSPDSLSNYGYTF
V: TRBV5-4
D: -
size: -
J: TRBJ1-2

DNA: TGTGCTAGTGGTTCCAATACAAAACGGACAGGGGGCCCTCCCACGAACTATGGCTACACCTTC
CDR3: CASGSNTKRTGGPPTNYGYTF
V: TRBV12-5
D: TRBD1
size: -
J: TRBJ1-2

DNA: TGCGCCAGCAGCTTGGGACAGGGGGATTCACCCCTCCACTTT
CDR3: CASSLGQGDSPLHF
V: TRBV5-1
D: TRBD1
size: -
J: TRBJ1-6

DNA: TGTGCCAGCAGCGCTGGGGGGCGGGACCTCTACGAGCAGTACTTC
CDR3: CASSAGGRDLYEQYF
V: TRBV9
D: -
size: -
J: TRBJ2-7

DNA: TGCAGTGCCGACAGATCCTATGGCTACACCTTC
CDR3: CSADRSYGYTF
V: TRBV20-1
D: -
size: -
J: TRBJ1-2

DNA: TGTGCCAGCAGCTGGCTCAAAACAGGGGGTTACACAGATACGCAGTATTTT
CDR3: CASSWLKTGGYTDTQYF
V: TRBV13
D: TRBD1
size: -
J: TRBJ2-3

DNA: TGTGCCAGCAGTCGAAGGCCGGGACTAGCCATTCAAGAGACCCAGTACTTC
CDR3: CASSRRPGLAIQETQYF
V: TRBV7-6
D: TRBD2
size: -
J: TRBJ2-5

DNA: TGTGCCAGCAGTTACCGGGACACCTCCTACGAGCAGTACTTC
CDR3: CASSYRDTSYEQYF
V: TRBV6-5
D: -
size: once
J: TRBJ2-7

DNA: TGTGCCAGCAGCCTCCGGGACAGAAACACCGGGGAGCTGTTTTTT
CDR3: CASSLRDRNTGELFF
V: TRBV5-4
D: TRBD1
size: -
J: TRBJ2-2

DNA: TGTGCCAGCAGTCCCGGGACAGGCCTACCTAAGTATGGCTACACCTTC
CDR3: CASSPGTGLPKYGYTF
V: TRBV27
D: TRBD1
size: -
J: TRBJ1-2

DNA: TGCGCCAGCAGCATGTGGACCTCCTACGAGCAGTACTTC
CDR3: CASSMWTSYEQYF
V: TRBV5-1
D: -
size: -
J: TRBJ2-7

DNA: TGTGCCATCAGTGAGTCTCAGGGGACGGTCTACGAGCAGTACTTC
CDR3: CAISESQGTVYEQYF
V: TRBV10-3
D: -
size: -
J: TRBJ2-7

DNA: TGTGCCAGCAGCCCAAGGGGAGAGACCCAGTACTTC
CDR3: CASSPRGETQYF
V: TRBV7-6
D: -
size: -
J: TRBJ2-5

DNA: TGTGCCAGCTCAGAGAACACTGAAGCTTTCTTT
CDR3: CASSENTEAFF
V: TRBV18
D: -
size: few
J: TRBJ1-1

DNA: TGCAGCGTTGAAGTCCCAGGGGAGGTTACTGAAGCTTTCTTT
CDR3: CSVEVPGEVTEAFF
V: TRBV29-1
D: -
size: -
J: TRBJ1-1

DNA: TGTGCCAGCGCCCGGACCGCAGAAGACACCGGGGAGCTGTTTTTT
CDR3: CASARTAEDTGELFF
V: TRBV6-4
D: -
size: -
J: TRBJ2-2

DNA: TGTGCCAGCAGCCTCCAGCGGGCGGATTCACCCCTCCACTTT
CDR3: CASSLQRADSPLHF
V: TRBV7-9
D: -
size: few
J: TRBJ1-6

DNA: TGTGCCAGCCGATCGGGACAGGGTCCCGACAACTATGGCTACACCTTC
CDR3: CASRSGQGPDNYGYTF
V: TRBV19
D: TRBD1
size: -
J: TRBJ1-2

DNA: TGTGCCAGCAGCTCTGAATCGTCGGGGGCTTATAGCAATCAGCCCCAGCATTTT
CDR3: CASSSESSGAYSNQPQHF
V: TRBV7-9
D: -
size: -
J: TRBJ1-5

DNA: TGCAGCGTGGGACAGCCGAACACTGAAGCTTTCTTT
CDR3: CSVGQPNTEAFF
V: TRBV29-1
D: TRBD1
size: -
J: TRBJ1-1

DNA: TGTGCCACCAGACTCGGGACGGGGAACTATGGCTACACCTTC
CDR3: CATRLGTGNYGYTF
V: TRBV15
D: -
size: once
J: TRBJ1-2

DNA: TGTGCCAGCAGTTTCGGGGGTTCGGGATTGTACAATGAGCAGTTCTTC
CDR3: CASSFGGSGLYNEQFF
V: TRBV11-3
D: -
size: -
J: TRBJ2-1

DNA: TGCGCCAGCAGCCCGAAGGGGTACGAGCAGTACTTC
CDR3: CASSPKGYEQYF
V: TRBV10-2
D: -
size: -
J: TRBJ2-7

DNA: TGTGCCAGCAGCTTAGGGTCAGGGGAGGGCAAATCTGAAGCTTTCTTT
CDR3: CASSLGSGEGKSEAFF
V: TRBV7-9
D: -
size: few
J: TRBJ1-1

DNA: TGCAGCACCCGGGACAGCGAGAATTCACCCCTCCACTTT
CDR3: CSTRDSENSPLHF
V: TRBV29-1
D: TRBD1
size: -
J: TRBJ1-6

DNA: TGTGCCAGCAGCTTTCCGGCGGGTTCACAGGACCAGTACTTC
CDR3: CASSFPAGSQDQYF
V: TRBV7-9
D: -
size: -
J: TRBJ2-5

DNA: TGTGCCAGCAGTCTCCAACAAGCGGAGCAGTTCTTC
CDR3: CASSLQQAEQFF
V: TRBV2
D: -
size: -
J: TRBJ2-1

DNA: TGTGCCAGCAGTTCTGCCCAACTTGGTGAAAAACTGTTTTTT
CDR3: CASSSAQLGEKLFF
V: TRBV6-5
D: -
size: -
J: TRBJ1-4

DNA: TGTGCCAGCAGCTCCATAAGCGGGGGGGATAACAATGAGCAGTTCTTC
CDR3: CASSSISGGDNNEQFF
V: TRBV9
D: TRBD2
size: -
J: TRBJ2-1

DNA: TGTGCCAGCAGTGAGTTGACAGATAACTATGGCTACACCTTC
CDR3: CASSELTDNYGYTF
V: TRBV2
D: -
size: -
J: TRBJ1-2

DNA: TGTGCCTGGAGTTGGGTAGGGAACACCGGGGAGCTGTTTTTT
CDR3: CAWSWVGNTGELFF
V: TRBV30
D: -
size: -
J: TRBJ2-2

DNA: TGTGCCAGCAGCTTGGGTGGCCGGGGCGCCGTAGAAAAACTGTTTTTT
CDR3: CASSLGGRGAVEKLFF
V: TRBV5-6
D: -
size: -
J: TRBJ1-4

DNA: TGCGCCAGCAGTGACCCGGGACTAGCGGGGAGGGAGCAGTACTTC
CDR3: CASSDPGLAGREQYF
V: TRBV10-1
D: TRBD2
size: -
J: TRBJ2-7